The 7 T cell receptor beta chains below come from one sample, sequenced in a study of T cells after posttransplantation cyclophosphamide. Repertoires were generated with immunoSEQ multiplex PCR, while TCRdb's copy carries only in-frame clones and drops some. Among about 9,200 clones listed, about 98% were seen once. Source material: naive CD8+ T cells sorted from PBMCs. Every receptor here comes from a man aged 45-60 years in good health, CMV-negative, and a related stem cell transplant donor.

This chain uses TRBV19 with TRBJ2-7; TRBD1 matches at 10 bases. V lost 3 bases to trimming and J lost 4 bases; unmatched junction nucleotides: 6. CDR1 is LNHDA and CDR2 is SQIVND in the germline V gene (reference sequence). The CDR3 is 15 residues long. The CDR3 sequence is CASSMGTGVKYEQYF. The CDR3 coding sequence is TGTGCCAGTAGTATGGGGACAGGGGTGAAATACGAGCAGTACTTC.

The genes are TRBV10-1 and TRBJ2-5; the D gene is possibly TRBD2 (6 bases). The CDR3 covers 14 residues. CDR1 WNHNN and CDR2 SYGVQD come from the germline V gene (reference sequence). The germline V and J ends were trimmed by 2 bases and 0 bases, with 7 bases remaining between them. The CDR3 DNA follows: TGCGCCAGCAGTGAGGCTAGCGACCAAGAGACCCAGTACTTC. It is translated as CASSEASDQETQYF.

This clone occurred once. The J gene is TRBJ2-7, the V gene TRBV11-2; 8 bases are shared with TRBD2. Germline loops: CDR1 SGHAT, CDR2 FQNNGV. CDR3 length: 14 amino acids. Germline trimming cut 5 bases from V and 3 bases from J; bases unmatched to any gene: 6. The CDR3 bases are TGTGCCAGCAGCAAACTAGCGGAGAGCTACGAGCAGTACTTC. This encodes CASSKLAESYEQYF.

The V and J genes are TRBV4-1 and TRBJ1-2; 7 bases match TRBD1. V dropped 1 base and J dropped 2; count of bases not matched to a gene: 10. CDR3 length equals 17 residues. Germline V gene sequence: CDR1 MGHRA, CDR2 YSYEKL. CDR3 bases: TGCGCCAGCAGCCAAGGGCCAGGGGGACGAGTAAACTATGGCTACACCTTC. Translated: CASSQGPGGRVNYGYTF.

CDR3 nucleotides: TGTGCCAGCAGCACTGGGGACAGCGGATACGGGAACACTGAAGCTTTCTTT. It codes for CASSTGDSGYGNTEAFF. This rearrangement joins TRBV5-4 to TRBJ1-1, with 7 bases aligning to TRBD1. There are 17 residues in the CDR3. The junction had 13 bases not matched to a gene; V was cut back by 4 bases and J by 1 base. Germline CDR1 is SGHNT and CDR2 is YYREEE (reference sequence).

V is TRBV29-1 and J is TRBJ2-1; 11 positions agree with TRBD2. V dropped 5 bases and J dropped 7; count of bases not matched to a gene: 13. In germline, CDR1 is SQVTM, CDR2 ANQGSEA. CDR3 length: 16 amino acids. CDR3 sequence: CSVILALAGVRNEQFF. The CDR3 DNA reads TGCAGCGTTATCCTCGCACTAGCGGGAGTTCGTAATGAGCAGTTCTTC.

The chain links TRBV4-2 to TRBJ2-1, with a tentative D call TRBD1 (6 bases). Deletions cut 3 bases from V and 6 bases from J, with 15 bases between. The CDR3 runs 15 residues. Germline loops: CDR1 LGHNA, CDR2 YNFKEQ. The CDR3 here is CASSHEQGSGNEQFF. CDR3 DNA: TGTGCCAGCAGCCACGAACAGGGTTCCGGCAATGAGCAGTTCTTC.